This is a list of T cell receptor beta chains from one sample in a study of preoperative IRX-2 immunotherapy in early breast cancer. Sequencing used immunoSEQ multiplex PCR; TCRdb keeps in-frame clones, though not all of them. This table has about 19,000 clones, approximately 80% appearing once. Sequenced material: lymph node tissue, taken after IRX-2 immunotherapy. These receptors came from a human donor with breast cancer. CDR3s include the opening cysteine and the closing phenylalanine or tryptophan. A D gene is named only where the DNA matches it firmly. A clone size is listed for some rows: how often the clone was seen (once, few, many), or a class if it is expanded.

j_call | clone_size | d_call | v_call | cdr3_length | cdr3_aa | cdr3_nt
TRBJ1-5 | NA | TRBD1 | TRBV19 | 14 | CASMPGQVNQPQHF | TGTGCCAGTATGCCGGGACAGGTCAATCAGCCCCAGCATTTT
TRBJ1-5 | NA | TRBD1 | TRBV28 | 16 | CASTRLWTGGNQPQHF | TGTGCCAGCACCCGACTTTGGACAGGGGGCAATCAGCCCCAGCATTTT
TRBJ1-3 | NA | NA | TRBV7-1 | 14 | CASSFGTPGNTIYF | TGTGCCAGCAGCTTCGGGACTCCGGGAAACACCATATATTTT
TRBJ2-7 | NA | NA | TRBV18 | 15 | CASSPRQAQTNEQYF | TGTGCCAGCTCACCCCGACAGGCGCAAACGAACGAGCAGTACTTC
TRBJ2-7 | NA | TRBD2 | TRBV19 | 15 | CASSTGTSGSYEQYF | TGTGCCAGTAGTACCGGGACTAGCGGGAGTTACGAGCAGTACTTC
TRBJ2-7 | NA | TRBD2 | TRBV11-3 | 15 | CASSSQRGLTYEQYF | TGTGCCAGCAGCTCACAGCGGGGTTTGACTTACGAGCAGTACTTC
TRBJ2-3 | NA | TRBD2 | TRBV29-1 | 15 | CSVKGGGWGTDTQYF | TGCAGCGTTAAAGGCGGGGGATGGGGCACAGATACGCAGTATTTT
TRBJ2-4 | NA | TRBD1 | TRBV10-2 | 13 | CASSETGGGIQYF | TGCGCCAGCAGTGAGACAGGGGGCGGCATTCAGTACTTC
TRBJ2-5 | NA | NA | TRBV15 | 15 | CATSRAKEPQETQYF | TGTGCCACCAGCAGAGCGAAGGAACCCCAAGAGACCCAGTACTTC
TRBJ2-3 | NA | TRBD2 | TRBV6-8 | 13 | CAICSGATDTQYF | TGTGCCATCTGTAGCGGGGCAACAGATACGCAGTATTTT
TRBJ2-5 | NA | NA | TRBV11-3 | 17 | CASSLDLGRSFQETQYF | TGTGCCAGCAGCCTAGACTTGGGACGTTCTTTCCAAGAGACCCAGTACTTC
TRBJ2-7 | NA | TRBD1 | TRBV6-8 | 13 | CASRGTGSYEQYF | TGTGCCAGCCGGGGGACAGGATCTTACGAGCAGTACTTC
TRBJ1-1 | few | TRBD1 | TRBV14 | 13 | CASRPRGQTEAFF | TGTGCCAGCAGGCCAAGGGGGCAAACTGAAGCTTTCTTT
TRBJ1-1 | NA | TRBD1 | TRBV19 | 14 | CASSRGRGPTEAFF | TGTGCCAGTAGTCGGGGCAGGGGGCCCACTGAAGCTTTCTTT
TRBJ2-5 | once | NA | TRBV10-1 | 13 | CASSESYQETQYF | TGCGCCAGCAGTGAGTCGTATCAAGAAACCCAGTACTTC
TRBJ2-3 | NA | NA | TRBV6-8 | 15 | CASSREWGSTDTQYF | TGTGCCAGCAGCCGTGAGTGGGGAAGCACAGATACGCAGTATTTT
TRBJ1-1 | NA | NA | TRBV28 | 12 | CATARANTEAFF | TGTGCCACAGCGAGGGCGAACACTGAAGCTTTCTTT